What follows describes a single T cell receptor beta chain. As yet, its antigen is unknown. The time point was: recipient sample about 28 days before transplant, after cytoreduction. This sample was included in a study of T cell clonotyping in hematopoietic cell transplantation. Study results and limitations: CD4 and CD8 repertoire contributions could not be separated without sorting.

TCRdb's table, derived via immunoSEQ multiplex PCR, lists solely in-frame clones and lacks some. The sample has approximately 26,000 clones; 90% to 95% are singletons. J gave up 9 bases and V 5 bases, and 6 bases lay outside the gene matches. The germline V gene has CDR1 MRHNA and CDR2 SNTAGT. The CDR3 extends over 13 amino acids. The chain recombines TRBV6-4 with TRBJ2-1; the match to TRBD2 covers 8 bases. The sequenced sample was peripheral blood mononuclear cells, obtained before stem cell transplant. The receptor's source is a man in his fifties or sixties with acute myeloid leukemia. Some clones in this sample may be carry-over from other donors' samples. The CDR3 DNA reads as TGTGCCAGCAGTCCCGGGGGGGCGGGTGAGCAGTTCTTC. It specifies CASSPGGAGEQFF.